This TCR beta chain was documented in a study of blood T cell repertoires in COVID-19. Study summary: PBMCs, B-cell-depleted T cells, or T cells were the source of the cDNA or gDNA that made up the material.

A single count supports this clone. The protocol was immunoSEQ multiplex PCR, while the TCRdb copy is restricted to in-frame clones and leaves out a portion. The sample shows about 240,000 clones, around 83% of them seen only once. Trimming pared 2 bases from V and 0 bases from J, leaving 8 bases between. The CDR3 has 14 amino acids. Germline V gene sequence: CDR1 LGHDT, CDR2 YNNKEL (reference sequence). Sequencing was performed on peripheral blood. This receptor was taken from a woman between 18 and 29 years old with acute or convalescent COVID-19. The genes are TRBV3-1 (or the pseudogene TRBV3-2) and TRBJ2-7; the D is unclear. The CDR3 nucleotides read TGTGCCAGCAGCCAATGGTCCAGCTCCTACGAGCAGTACTTC. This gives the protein CASSQWSSSYEQYF.